This record concerns one T cell receptor (beta chain) sequence. What it recognizes is unknown. This record belongs to a study of T cell repertoires in cytomegalovirus infection. For the study at large: Signatures in public TCR beta sequences pointed to both CMV infection and matching HLA type. Study results and caveats: Summed frequency of shared TCR beta families picked out CMV carriers who also had the relevant HLA. In two of eight donors, the top clonotype was HLA-C-restricted CMV-specific.

V lost 10 bases and J lost 4, with 16 bases in between. The CDR3 length is 13 residues. Looked up from germline, CDR1 is MNHNS and CDR2 is SASEGT. TCRdb recomputed calls from the reads with MiXCR, one row per CDR3 protein. Of approximately 990,000 distinct CDR3 sequences in the sample, around 30% were seen once. The V and J genes are TRBV6-1 and TRBJ2-5; D may be TRBD1 or TRBD2 (5 bases each). The sequence was collected from a human donor in good health (CMV status not recorded). Some clones in this sample may be carry-over from other donors' samples. The sample here was cultured CD8+ T cells from PBMCs, taken from culture after CMV antigen stimulation. The CDR3 reads CATRRGARETQYF. In nucleotides, the CDR3 is TGTGCCACCCGGAGAGGGGCGAGAGAGACCCAGTACTTC.